The source of this T cell receptor beta chain is a study of early T cells in non-severe SARS-CoV-2 infection. This clonotype was detected many times. TCRdb reanalysed the 5' RACE reads using MiXCR and keeps one entry per CDR3 protein. The table lists approximately 65,000 distinct CDR3 sequences, approximately 11% of them singletons. Sequencing was performed on whole blood. The sequence was collected from an adult who was a healthcare worker with PCR-confirmed SARS-CoV-2 infection or an uninfected control (not recorded which).

CDR3 sequence (DNA): TGCAGTGCTAGAGATCTAGCGGGAGGGTACAATGAGCAGTTCTTC. This codes for CSARDLAGGYNEQFF. The rearrangement joins TRBV20-1 to TRBJ2-1; TRBD2 aligns across 12 bases. The ends lost 0 bases at V and 4 bases at J; junction bases unmatched: 1. The germline CDR1 and CDR2 sequences are DFQATT and SNEGSKA (reference sequence). CDR3 length equals 15 residues.